Presented here are 2 T cell receptor beta chains from one specimen sequenced in a study of T cells in Graves' hyperthyroidism and ophthalmopathy. RNA transcripts were the template for amplifying TCR beta CDR3 regions. The TCR CDR3 was amplified in a first-round RT-PCR using the HTBI primer set. TCRdb reanalysed the multiplex PCR reads using MiXCR and keeps one entry per CDR3 protein. The data contain some 620,000 distinct CDR3 sequences, roughly 16% of them singletons. The sequenced sample was blood. These receptors were collected from a woman in her twenties or thirties with Graves' hyperthyroidism.

The genes are TRBV14 and TRBJ2-7, with 7 nucleotides matching TRBD2. J gave up 5 bases and V 1 base, and 8 bases lay outside the gene matches. CDR1 and CDR2 from the germline V gene are SGHDN and FVKESK. The CDR3 runs 15 residues. In DNA form, the CDR3 reads TGTGCCAGCAGCCAAGGGACTAGAGGGGATAACGAGCAGTACTTC. This sequence encodes CASSQGTRGDNEQYF.

This chain connects TRBV20-1 to TRBJ2-7; D call uncertain. The V gene lost 0 bases and the J gene lost 9 bases, with 15 bases spanning the gap. CDR1 and CDR2 (germline): DFQATT, SNEGSKA (reference sequence). This CDR3 has 13 amino acids. The CDR3 loop reads CSARDRSRPAQYF. In nucleotides, the CDR3 is TGCAGTGCTAGAGATCGGTCCCGCCCGGCGCAGTACTTC.